A single sample is the source of the 8 T cell receptor beta chains below, sequenced in a study of T cells in Graves' hyperthyroidism and ophthalmopathy. Amplification of TCR beta CDR3 regions used RNA as the template. Researchers ran a first-round RT-PCR on the TCR CDR3 using the HTBI primer set. Each CDR3 protein gets one entry after TCRdb re-called the multiplex PCR reads with MiXCR. The sample includes around 800,000 distinct CDR3 sequences, around 39% of them seen just once. Sequencing was done on a sample of blood. The receptors originated from a man aged 18 to 30 with Graves' hyperthyroidism.

The table lists this clonotype with many counts. The chain couples TRBV10-3 to TRBJ1-1; the D gene is possibly TRBD1 (6 bases). Trimming pared 3 bases from V and 3 bases from J, leaving 14 bases between. The CDR3 extends over 15 amino acids. CDR1 ENHRY and CDR2 SYGVKD come from the germline V gene. The CDR3 bases are TGTGCCATCAGTGACAGGGGCCCCGCGTACACTGAAGCTTTCTTT. This translates into CAISDRGPAYTEAFF.

This clonotype was picked up a small number of times. V and J are TRBV5-6 and TRBJ2-2; 7 bases agree with TRBD1. CDR3 length: 15 amino acids. Losses at the gene ends were 4 bases for V and 5 bases for J; bases not matched to a gene: 8. The germline CDR1 and CDR2 sequences are SGHDT and YYEEEE. The CDR3 reads CASSIDRARTGELFF. CDR3 in DNA: TGTGCCAGCAGCATAGACAGGGCCCGGACCGGGGAGCTGTTTTTT.

This sequence joins TRBV7-2 and TRBJ2-5; possibly TRBD1 or TRBD2 for D (5 bases each). From germline, CDR1 is SGHTA and CDR2 FQGNSA. Trimming stripped 4 bases from V and 9 bases from J, with 18 bases between. The CDR3 runs to 14 residues. The DNA for the CDR3 is TGTGCCAGCAGCTCGACACGGGGCATGGGGCCCCAGTACTTC. This sequence encodes CASSSTRGMGPQYF. The full variable domain, its missing parts supplied by reference TRBV7-2 and TRBJ2-5, is GAGVSQSPSNKVTEKGKDVELRCDPISGHTALYWYRQSLGQGLEFLIYFQGNSAPDKSGLPSDRFSAERTGGSVSTLTIQRTQQEDSAVYLCASSSTRGMGPQYFGPGTRLLVL.

The gene calls are TRBV7-2 and TRBJ2-1; possibly TRBD1 or TRBD2 for D (6 bases each). Germline V gene lookup returns CDR1 SGHTA and CDR2 FQGNSA. V was cut by 8 bases and J by 8 bases, with 7 bases left in between. The CDR3 has 10 residues. The CDR3 DNA is TGTGCCAGCGGGGGGCATGAGCAGTTCTTC. It translates to CASGGHEQFF.

The chain employs TRBV9 and TRBJ1-5; D ambiguous. Between the trimmed V and J ends, which lost 6 bases and 3 bases, there was a span of 16 bases. The germline V gene encodes CDR1 SGDLS and CDR2 YYNGEE. The CDR3 has 15 residues. In DNA, the CDR3 is TGTGCCAGCACCCCCGGAAGCGGCCCCAATCAGCCCCAGCATTTT. Amino acids: CASTPGSGPNQPQHF.

DNA of the CDR3: TGCGCCAGCAGCCATGACGACGGCGCTGGAAACACCATATATTTT. Translating gives CASSHDDGAGNTIYF. The chain has TRBV4-1 and TRBJ1-3; no definite D call. Trimming shortened V by 3 bases and J by 2 bases, and 11 bases separated the two germline ends. CDR1 is MGHRA, CDR2 YSYEKL, per germline. This CDR3 has 15 amino acids.

This clonotype was seen repeatedly, ten times or more. J is TRBJ2-7 and V is TRBV10-3; 12 bases agree with TRBD2. The CDR3 spans 14 residues. V gave up 3 bases and J gave up 6 bases; unmatched junction bases: 3. The germline CDR1 and CDR2 sequences are ENHRY and SYGVKD. The chain's CDR3 is CAISDGTSGFEQYF. The CDR3 region has the DNA TGTGCCATCAGTGACGGGACTAGCGGGTTCGAGCAGTACTTC.

This clonotype showed up many times. The rearrangement joins TRBV7-2 to TRBJ1-3; a possible D gene is TRBD1 (5 bases). Germline V gene lookup returns CDR1 SGHTA and CDR2 FQGNSA. V was pared by 1 base and J by 2 bases, with 9 bases between. The CDR3 length is 15 residues. The CDR3 DNA is TGTGCCAGCAGCTTAGGGGGACTGCCTGGAAACACCATATATTTT. Translation gives CASSLGGLPGNTIYF.